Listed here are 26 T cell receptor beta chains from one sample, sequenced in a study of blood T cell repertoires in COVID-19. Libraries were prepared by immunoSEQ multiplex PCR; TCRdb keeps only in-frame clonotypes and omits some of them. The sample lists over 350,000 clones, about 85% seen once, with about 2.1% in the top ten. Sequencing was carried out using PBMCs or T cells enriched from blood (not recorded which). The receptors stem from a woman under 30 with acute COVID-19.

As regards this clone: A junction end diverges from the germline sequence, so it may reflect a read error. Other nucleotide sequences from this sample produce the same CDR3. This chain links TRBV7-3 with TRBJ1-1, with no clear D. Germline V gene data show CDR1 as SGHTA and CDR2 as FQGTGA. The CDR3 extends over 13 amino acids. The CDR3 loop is CASSVTVNTEAFF. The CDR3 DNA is TGTGCCAGCAGCGTAACCGTGAACACTGAAGCTTTCTTT.

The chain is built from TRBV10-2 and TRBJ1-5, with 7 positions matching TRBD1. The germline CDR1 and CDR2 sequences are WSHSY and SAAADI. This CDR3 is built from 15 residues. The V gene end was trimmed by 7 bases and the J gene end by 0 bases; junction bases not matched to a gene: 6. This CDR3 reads CASNRGPHSNQPQHF. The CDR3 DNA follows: TGCGCCAGCAACAGGGGTCCCCATAGCAATCAGCCCCAGCATTTT.

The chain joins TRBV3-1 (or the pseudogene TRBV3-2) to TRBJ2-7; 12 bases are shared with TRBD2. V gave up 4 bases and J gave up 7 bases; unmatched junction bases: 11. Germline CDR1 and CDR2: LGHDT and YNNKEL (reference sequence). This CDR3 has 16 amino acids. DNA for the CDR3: TGTGCCAGCAGCCCTCTAGAGACTAGCGGGAGAGAAGAGCAGTACTTC. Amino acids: CASSPLETSGREEQYF.

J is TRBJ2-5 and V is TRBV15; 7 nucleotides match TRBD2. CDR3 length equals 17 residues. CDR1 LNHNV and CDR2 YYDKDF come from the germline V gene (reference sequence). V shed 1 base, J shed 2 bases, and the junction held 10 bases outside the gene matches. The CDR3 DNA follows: TGTGCCACCAGCAGAGTGGTGGCTAGCGGCACTCAAGAGACCCAGTACTTC. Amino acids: CATSRVVASGTQETQYF.

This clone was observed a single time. The CDR3 sequence is CASSLPTKDRGSRNEQFF. Written as DNA, the CDR3 is TGTGCCAGCAGTTTACCAACCAAGGACAGGGGATCACGCAATGAGCAGTTCTTC. This chain uses TRBV27 with TRBJ2-1; TRBD1 agrees at 9 bases. Germline-derived CDR1 and CDR2 are MNHEY and SMNVEV (reference sequence). The CDR3 has 18 amino acids. Unmatched junction bases numbered 14, after V lost 2 bases and J lost 6 bases.

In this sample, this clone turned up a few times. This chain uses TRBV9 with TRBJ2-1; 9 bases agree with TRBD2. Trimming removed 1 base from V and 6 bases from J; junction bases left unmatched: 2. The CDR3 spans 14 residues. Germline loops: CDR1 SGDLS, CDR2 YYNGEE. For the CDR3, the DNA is TGTGCCAGCAGCGTATGGCGGGAGGGCAATGAGCAGTTCTTC. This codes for CASSVWREGNEQFF.

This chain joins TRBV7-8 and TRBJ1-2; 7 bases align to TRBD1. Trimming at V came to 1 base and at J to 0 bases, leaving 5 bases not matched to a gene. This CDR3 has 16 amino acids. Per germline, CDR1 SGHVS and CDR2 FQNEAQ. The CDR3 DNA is TGTGCCAGCAGCTTAGATGGGACAGCCGCTAACTATGGCTACACCTTC. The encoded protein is CASSLDGTAANYGYTF.

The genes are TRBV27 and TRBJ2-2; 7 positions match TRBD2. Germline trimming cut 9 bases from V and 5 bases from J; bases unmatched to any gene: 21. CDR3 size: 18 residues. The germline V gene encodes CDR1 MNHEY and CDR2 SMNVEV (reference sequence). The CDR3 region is CASGYLRDYKTRTGELFF. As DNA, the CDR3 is TGTGCCAGTGGGTACCTTCGGGACTACAAGACCCGAACCGGGGAGCTGTTTTTT.

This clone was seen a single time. The CDR3 nucleotides read TGTGCCTGGAGTGTTTGGCGCAGGGCGTATGGCTACACCTTC. It codes for CAWSVWRRAYGYTF. The chain combines TRBV30 with TRBJ1-2; D may be TRBD1 (5 bases). V was shortened by 0 bases and J by 5 bases, with 13 bases between the two germline ends. Germline lookup yields CDR1 GTSNPN and CDR2 SVGIG (reference sequence). This CDR3 comprises 14 residues.

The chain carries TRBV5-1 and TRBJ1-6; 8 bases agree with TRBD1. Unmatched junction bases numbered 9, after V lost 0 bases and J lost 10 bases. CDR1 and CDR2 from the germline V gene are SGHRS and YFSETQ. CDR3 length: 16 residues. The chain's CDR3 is CASSLAQGQGGSPLHF. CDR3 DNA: TGCGCCAGCAGCTTGGCCCAAGGACAGGGTGGATCACCCCTCCACTTT.

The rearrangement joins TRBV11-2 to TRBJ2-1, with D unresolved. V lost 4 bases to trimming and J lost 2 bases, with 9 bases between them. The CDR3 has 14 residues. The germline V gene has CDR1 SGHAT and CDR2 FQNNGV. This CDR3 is CASSSDGAYNEQFF. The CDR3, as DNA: TGTGCCAGCAGCTCCGACGGAGCCTACAATGAGCAGTTCTTC.

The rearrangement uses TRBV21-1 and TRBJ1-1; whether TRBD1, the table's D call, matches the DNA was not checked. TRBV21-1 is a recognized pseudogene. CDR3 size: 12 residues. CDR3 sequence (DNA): TGTGCCAGCTTCCGGGACACCCGAGAAGCTTTCTTT. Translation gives CASFRDTREAFF.

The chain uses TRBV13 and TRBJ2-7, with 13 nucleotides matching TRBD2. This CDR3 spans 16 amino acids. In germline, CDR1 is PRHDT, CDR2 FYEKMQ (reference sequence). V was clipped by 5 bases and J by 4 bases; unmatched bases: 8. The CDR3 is CASSGPRLAGGYEQYF. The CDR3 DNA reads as TGTGCCAGCAGCGGGCCTCGACTAGCGGGGGGTTACGAGCAGTACTTC.

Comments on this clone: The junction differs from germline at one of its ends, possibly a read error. Here the CDR3 DNA reads TGTGCCAGCTCATCACCGGGACAGGGAGCCGAGCAGTACTTC. Its protein is CASSSPGQGAEQYF. This chain links TRBV18 with TRBJ2-7, with 9 bases lining up with TRBD1. The CDR3 covers 14 residues. In germline, CDR1 is KGHSH, CDR2 LQKENI.

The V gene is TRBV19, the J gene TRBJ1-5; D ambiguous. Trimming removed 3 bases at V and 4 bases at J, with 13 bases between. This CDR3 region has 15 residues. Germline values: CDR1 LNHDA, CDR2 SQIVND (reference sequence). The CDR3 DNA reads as TGTGCCAGTAGTATCACCCAACATTTAAATCAGCCCCAGCATTTT. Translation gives CASSITQHLNQPQHF.

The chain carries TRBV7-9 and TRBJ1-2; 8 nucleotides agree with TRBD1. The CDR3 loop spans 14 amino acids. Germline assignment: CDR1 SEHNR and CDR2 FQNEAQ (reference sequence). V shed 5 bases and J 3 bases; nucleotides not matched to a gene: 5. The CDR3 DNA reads TGTGCCAGCAGCAAAGACAGGGGCTACTATGGCTACACCTTC. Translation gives CASSKDRGYYGYTF.

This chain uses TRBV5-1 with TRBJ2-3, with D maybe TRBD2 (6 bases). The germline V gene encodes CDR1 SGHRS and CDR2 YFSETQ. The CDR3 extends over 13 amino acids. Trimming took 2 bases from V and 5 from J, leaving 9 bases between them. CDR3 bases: TGCGCCAGCAGCTTATTAGCGGTAGATACGCAGTATTTT. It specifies CASSLLAVDTQYF.

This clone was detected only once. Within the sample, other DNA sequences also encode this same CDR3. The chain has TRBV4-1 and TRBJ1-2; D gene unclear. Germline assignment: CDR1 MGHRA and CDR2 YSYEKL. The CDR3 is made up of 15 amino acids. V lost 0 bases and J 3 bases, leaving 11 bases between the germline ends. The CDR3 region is CASSQDPERDYGYTF. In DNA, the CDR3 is TGCGCCAGCAGCCAAGATCCGGAGAGGGACTATGGCTACACCTTC.

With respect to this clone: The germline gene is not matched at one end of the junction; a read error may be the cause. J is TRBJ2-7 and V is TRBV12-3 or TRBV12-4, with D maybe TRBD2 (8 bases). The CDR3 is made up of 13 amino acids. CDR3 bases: TGTGCCAGCAGTTTAGCTAGCGGGACAGATGTGCACTTC. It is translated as CASSLASGTDVHF.

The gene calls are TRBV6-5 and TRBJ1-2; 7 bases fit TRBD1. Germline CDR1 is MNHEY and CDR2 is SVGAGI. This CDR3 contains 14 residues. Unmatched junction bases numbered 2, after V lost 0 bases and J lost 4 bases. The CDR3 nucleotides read TGTGCCAGCAGTTACTCGGAGGGGGCCTATGGCTACACCTTC. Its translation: CASSYSEGAYGYTF.

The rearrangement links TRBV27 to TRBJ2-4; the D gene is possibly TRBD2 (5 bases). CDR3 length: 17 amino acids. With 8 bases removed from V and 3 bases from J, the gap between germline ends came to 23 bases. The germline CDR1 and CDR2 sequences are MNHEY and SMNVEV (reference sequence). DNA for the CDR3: TGTGCCAGCGATACTATTTGGAAGGACGAGGGCAAAAACATTCAGTACTTC. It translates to CASDTIWKDEGKNIQYF.

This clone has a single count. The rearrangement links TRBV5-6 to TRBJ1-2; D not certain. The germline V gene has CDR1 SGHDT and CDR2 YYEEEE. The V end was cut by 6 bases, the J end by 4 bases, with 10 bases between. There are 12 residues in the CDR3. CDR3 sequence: CASIGGSYGYTF. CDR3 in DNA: TGTGCCAGCATTGGAGGGAGCTATGGCTACACCTTC. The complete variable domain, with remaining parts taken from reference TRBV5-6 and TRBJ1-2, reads DAGVTQSPTHLIKTRGQQVTLRCSPKSGHDTVSWYQQALGQGPQFIFQYYEEEERQRGNFPDRFSGHQFPNYSSELNVNALLLGDSALYLCASIGGSYGYTFGSGTRLTVV.

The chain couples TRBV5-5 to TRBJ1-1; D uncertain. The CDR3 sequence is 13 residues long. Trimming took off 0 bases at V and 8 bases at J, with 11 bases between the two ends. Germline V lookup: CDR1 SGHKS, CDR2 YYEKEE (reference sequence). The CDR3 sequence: CASSLEPLPEAFF. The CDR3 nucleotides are TGTGCCAGCAGCTTGGAGCCTCTCCCAGAAGCTTTCTTT.

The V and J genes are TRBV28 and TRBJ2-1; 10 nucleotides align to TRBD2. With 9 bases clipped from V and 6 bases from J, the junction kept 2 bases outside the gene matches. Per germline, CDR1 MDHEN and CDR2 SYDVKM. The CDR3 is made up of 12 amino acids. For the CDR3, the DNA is TGTGCCAGTTCTAGCGGGAGCAATGAGCAGTTCTTC. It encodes CASSSGSNEQFF.

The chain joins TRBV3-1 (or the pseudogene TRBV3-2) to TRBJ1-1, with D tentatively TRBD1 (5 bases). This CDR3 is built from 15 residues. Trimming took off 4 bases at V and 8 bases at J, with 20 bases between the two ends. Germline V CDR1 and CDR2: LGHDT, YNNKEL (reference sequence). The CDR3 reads CASSPDPGTPQEAFF. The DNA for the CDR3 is TGTGCCAGCAGCCCAGACCCCGGGACTCCTCAGGAAGCTTTCTTT.

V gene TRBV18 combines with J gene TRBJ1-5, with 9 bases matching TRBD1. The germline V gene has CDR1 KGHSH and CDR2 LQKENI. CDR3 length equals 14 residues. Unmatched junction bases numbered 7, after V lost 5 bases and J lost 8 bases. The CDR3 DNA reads TGTGCCAGCTCAAAGGACAGGGGTGCGGAGCCCCAGCATTTT. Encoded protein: CASSKDRGAEPQHF.